Here is one T cell receptor beta chain with its context. Its antigen is still unknown. The data are from a study of identifying expanded T cells in peripheral blood. V was shortened by 4 bases and J by 1 base, with 15 bases between the two germline ends. The germline CDR1 and CDR2 sequences are SGDLS and YYNGEE. The CDR3 is made up of 16 amino acids. Libraries were prepared by immunoSEQ multiplex PCR; TCRdb keeps only in-frame clonotypes and omits some of them. The profile shows under 150,000 clones, 86% of them singletons. Broader study findings: Differentially abundant clones: about 1.3 between replicates, 15 to 17 at about two weeks, less than 20 at four.

The chain couples TRBV9 to TRBJ1-3, with D perhaps matching TRBD1 (6 bases). This receptor was obtained from a person aged 18 to 69 in good health. The specimen sequenced was blood. The CDR3 sequence: CASSIQGLGSGNTIYF. Here the CDR3 DNA reads TGTGCCAGCAGCATCCAGGGGTTAGGGTCTGGAAACACCATATATTTT. The full variable domain, rest sourced from reference TRBV9 and TRBJ1-3, is DSGVTQTPKHLITATGQRVTLRCSPRSGDLSVYWYQQSLDQGLQFLIQYYNGEERAKGNILERFSAQQFPDLHSELNLSSLELGDSALYFCASSIQGLGSGNTIYFGEGSWLTVV.